The clone carrying this T cell receptor (beta chain) has just one count. Authors' analysis steps: Amplification with reference gene primers provided the estimates of nucleated cell counts. Repertoires were generated with immunoSEQ multiplex PCR, while TCRdb's copy carries only in-frame clones and drops some. V and J calls and clone size are as listed in that table; D and trimming were resolved from the DNA. Found here are 240,000 or so clones, 70% to 85% of them singletons; the top ten hold about 3.5%. The sample originates from a study of blood T cell repertoires in COVID-19. At the level of the study: The United States, Italy and Spain provided the acute and convalescent COVID-19 samples. Nucleic acid was either cDNA or gDNA, and it came from T cells, B-cell-depleted T cells, or PBMCs.

The CDR3 loop spans 12 amino acids. V was pared by 5 bases and J by 7 bases, with 11 bases between. Germline V CDR1 and CDR2: MGHDK, SYGVNS. The rearrangement joins TRBV25-1 to TRBJ1-2; TRBD1 is a possible D gene (6 bases). Sequencing was done on a sample of peripheral blood. This receptor was taken from a woman aged 80 or over with acute or convalescent COVID-19. The CDR3 is CASSQGSAGYTF. CDR3 bases: TGTGCCAGCAGTCAGGGGTCGGCTGGCTACACCTTC.